Below are 5 T cell receptor beta chains sequenced from a single sample in a study of T cell responses to AZD1222 COVID-19 vaccine. The repertoire was sequenced with immunoSEQ multiplex PCR; TCRdb's copy has only in-frame clones and lacks some. The sample has roughly 110,000 clones, about 89% seen once; the top ten hold around 5.9%. The specimen was peripheral blood, collected 28 days after the second AZD1222 dose. All receptors derive from an adult who received the AZD1222 COVID-19 vaccine.

The chain recombines TRBV5-1 with TRBJ1-2, with D tentatively TRBD1 (6 bases). With 0 bases removed from V and 1 base from J, the gap between germline ends came to 10 bases. The CDR3 is 15 residues long. Germline lookup yields CDR1 SGHRS and CDR2 YFSETQ. CDR3 protein: CASSLAGQLNYGYTF. CDR3 sequence (DNA): TGCGCCAGCAGCTTGGCCGGACAGCTTAACTATGGCTACACCTTC.

J is TRBJ2-7 and V is TRBV7-2; tentatively, D is TRBD2 (7 bases). The CDR3 has 15 amino acids. V lost 3 bases and J 5 bases, leaving 17 bases between the germline ends. The germline V gene has CDR1 SGHTA and CDR2 FQGNSA. The CDR3 loop is CASSLPQRGGHEQYF. Here the CDR3 DNA reads TGTGCCAGCAGCTTGCCCCAAAGGGGGGGGCACGAGCAGTACTTC.

This sequence joins TRBV5-6 and TRBJ1-1; 9 bases are a match to TRBD1. The CDR3 length is 18 residues. V dropped 4 bases and J dropped 0; count of bases not matched to a gene: 13. Germline V gene lookup returns CDR1 SGHDT and CDR2 YYEEEE. In nucleotides, the CDR3 is TGTGCCAGCAGCGACAGGGGGTGGGGCGGACCCATGAACACTGAAGCTTTCTTT. Protein product: CASSDRGWGGPMNTEAFF.

The chain carries TRBV7-9 and TRBJ2-3; D perhaps matches TRBD1 (6 bases). Per germline, CDR1 SEHNR and CDR2 FQNEAQ (reference sequence). The germline V and J ends were trimmed by 4 bases and 6 bases, with 14 bases remaining between them. This CDR3 contains 14 residues. The CDR3 sequence is CASSYRDIRDTQYF. CDR3 nucleotide sequence: TGTGCCAGCAGCTACCGGGACATTAGGGATACGCAGTATTTT. The variable domain in full, with the rest retrieved from reference TRBV7-9 and TRBJ2-3, is DTGVSQNPRHKITKRGQNVTFRCDPISEHNRLYWYRQTLGQGPEFLTYFQNEAQLEKSRLLSDRFSAERPKGSFSTLEIQRTEQGDSAMYLCASSYRDIRDTQYFGPGTRLTVL.

The CDR3 DNA is TGCGCCAGCAGCGGGGGACAGACGCGCTCCTACGAGCAGTACTTC. Protein: CASSGGQTRSYEQYF. The chain carries TRBV5-1 and TRBJ2-7; 7 bases fit TRBD1. Germline V lookup: CDR1 SGHRS, CDR2 YFSETQ. The CDR3 consists of 15 residues. Trimming took 4 bases from V and 0 from J; bases not matched to a gene: 7. Combining the CDR3 with reference TRBV5-1 and TRBJ2-7 gives the whole variable domain KAGVTQTPRYLIKTRGQQVTLSCSPISGHRSVSWYQQTPGQGLQFLFEYFSETQRNKGNFPGRFSGRQFSNSRSEMNVSTLELGDSALYLCASSGGQTRSYEQYFGPGTRLTVT.